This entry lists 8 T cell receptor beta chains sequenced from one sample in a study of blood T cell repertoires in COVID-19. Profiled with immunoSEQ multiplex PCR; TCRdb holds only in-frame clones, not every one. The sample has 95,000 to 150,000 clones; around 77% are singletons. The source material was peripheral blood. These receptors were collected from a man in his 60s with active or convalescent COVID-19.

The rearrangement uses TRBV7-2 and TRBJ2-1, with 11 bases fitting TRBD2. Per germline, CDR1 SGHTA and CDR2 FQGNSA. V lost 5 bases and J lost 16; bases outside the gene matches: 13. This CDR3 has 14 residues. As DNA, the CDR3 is TGTGCCAGCAGCACTCATCTAGCGGGAGGCGCTCATTTCTTC. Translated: CASSTHLAGGAHFF. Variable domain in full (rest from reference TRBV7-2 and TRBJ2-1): GAGVSQSPSNKVTEKGKDVELRCDPISGHTALYWYRQSLGQGLEFLIYFQGNSAPDKSGLPSDRFSAERTGGSVSTLTIQRTQQEDSAVYLCASSTHLAGGAHFFGPGTRLTVL.

The CDR3 reads CASSLLAYEQYF. In DNA, the CDR3 is TGTGCCAGCAGTTTGTTAGCCTACGAGCAGTACTTC. This chain joins TRBV28 and TRBJ2-7; no firm D call. The CDR3 covers 12 residues. Germline CDR1 and CDR2: MDHEN and SYDVKM. Trimming removed 3 bases from V and 2 bases from J, with 5 bases in between.

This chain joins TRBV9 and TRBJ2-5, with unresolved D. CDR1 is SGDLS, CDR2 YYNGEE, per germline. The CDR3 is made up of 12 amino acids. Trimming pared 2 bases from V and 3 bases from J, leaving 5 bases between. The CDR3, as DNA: TGTGCCAGCAGCGTGGCGGAAGAGACCCAGTACTTC. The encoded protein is CASSVAEETQYF.

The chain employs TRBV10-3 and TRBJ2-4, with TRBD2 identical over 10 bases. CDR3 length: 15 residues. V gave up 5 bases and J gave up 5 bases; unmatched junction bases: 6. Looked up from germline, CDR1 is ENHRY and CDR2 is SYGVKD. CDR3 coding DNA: TGTGCCATCAGTCTGACTAGCGGGTCGGAAAACATTCAGTACTTC. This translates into CAISLTSGSENIQYF.

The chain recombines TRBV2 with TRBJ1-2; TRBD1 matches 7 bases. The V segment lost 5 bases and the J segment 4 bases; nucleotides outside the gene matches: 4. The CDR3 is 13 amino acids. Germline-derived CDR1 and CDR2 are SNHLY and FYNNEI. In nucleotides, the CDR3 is TGTGCCAGCAGTCCGGACAGGAGCTATGGCTACACCTTC. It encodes CASSPDRSYGYTF. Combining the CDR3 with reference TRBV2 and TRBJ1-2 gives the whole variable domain EPEVTQTPSHQVTQMGQEVILRCVPISNHLYFYWYRQILGQKVEFLVSFYNNEISEKSEIFDDQFSVERPDGSNFTLKIRSTKLEDSAMYFCASSPDRSYGYTFGSGTRLTVV.

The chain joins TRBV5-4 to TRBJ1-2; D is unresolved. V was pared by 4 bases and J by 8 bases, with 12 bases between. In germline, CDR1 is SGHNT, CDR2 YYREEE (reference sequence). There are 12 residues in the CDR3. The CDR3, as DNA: TGTGCCAGCAGCCTACGTGGGGAGGGCTACACCTTC. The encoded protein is CASSLRGEGYTF.

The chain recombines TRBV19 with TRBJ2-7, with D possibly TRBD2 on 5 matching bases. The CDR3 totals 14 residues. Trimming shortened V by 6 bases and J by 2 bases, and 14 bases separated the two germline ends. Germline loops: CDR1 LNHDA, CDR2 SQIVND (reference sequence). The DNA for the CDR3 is TGTGCCAGTAGCCGAAGGGAGACAACCTACGAGCAGTACTTC. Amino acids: CASSRRETTYEQYF.

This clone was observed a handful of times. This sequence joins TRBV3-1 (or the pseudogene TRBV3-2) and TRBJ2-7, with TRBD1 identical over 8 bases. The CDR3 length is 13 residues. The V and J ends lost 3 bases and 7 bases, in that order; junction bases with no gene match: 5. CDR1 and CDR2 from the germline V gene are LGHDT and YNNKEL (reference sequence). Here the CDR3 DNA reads TGTGCCAGCAGCCAGGGACAGGTGAGGGAGCAGTACTTC. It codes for CASSQGQVREQYF.